The clone carrying this T cell receptor beta chain occurred once. This specimen comes from a study of T cell changes during pregnancy in multiple sclerosis. Some clones are missing from TCRdb's copy, which holds only in-frame ones; the method was immunoSEQ multiplex PCR. This table holds 85,000 to 130,000 clones, more than 80% found once. V lost 1 base, J lost 1 base, and 8 bases lay in between. The CDR3 loop spans 14 amino acids. Germline V lookup: CDR1 SGHDT, CDR2 YYEEEE. The material sequenced was peripheral blood, taken in the second trimester of pregnancy. This sequence originates from a female donor with multiple sclerosis, enrolled in a pregnancy study. The rearrangement links TRBV5-6 to TRBJ1-1; D is possibly TRBD1 (5 bases). The CDR3 protein is CASSLWQGNTEAFF. The DNA for the CDR3 is TGTGCCAGCAGCTTGTGGCAGGGGAACACTGAAGCTTTCTTT.